This T cell receptor beta chain originates from a study of beta chain features in type 1 diabetes. At the level of the study: Healthy donors and patients showed comparable age, gender and cell yields. The study's findings and limits: Whatever favoring of shorter templates PCR might show would apply equally to patients and controls. Among patients with Type 1 diabetes, TCRB CDR3s were moderately but significantly shorter in every one of the four CD4+ subsets.

The entirety of the isolated RNA underwent reverse transcription, so expressed TCRB transcripts were sequenced. Libraries were prepared by immunoSEQ multiplex PCR; TCRdb keeps only in-frame clonotypes and omits some of them. The sample holds 200,000 to 250,000 clones; 68% are singletons and the top ten take around 0.05%. Points on this clone: Its antigen is currently unknown.

The CDR3 totals 14 residues. V lost 5 bases, J lost 2 bases, and 12 bases lay in between. Germline V gene sequence: CDR1 MNHEY, CDR2 SMNVEV (reference sequence). The sample was naive CD4+ T cells from blood. The J gene is TRBJ2-5, the V gene TRBV27; the D gene is possibly TRBD2 (5 bases). The clonotype originates from a man aged 25 to 40 in good health. The CDR3 sequence is CASSQLGPQETQYF. CDR3 DNA: TGTGCCAGCAGTCAACTAGGACCTCAAGAGACCCAGTACTTC.